This TCR beta chain was profiled in a study of CD8 T cells in ankylosing spondylitis. Study findings and constraints: The authors found the disease-linked clones to be CD8+ and relatively rare in peripheral blood. It was reported that disease-linked clones were significantly enriched in matched ankylosing spondylitis synovial fluid. What appeared characteristic of ankylosing spondylitis blood was a TCR beta motif of about eight highly homologous variants.

In regard to this clonotype: The target antigen is unknown.

This CDR3 is built from 14 residues. Germline assignment: CDR1 SGHAT and CDR2 FQNNGV. V shed 6 bases and J shed 7 bases, with 19 bases lying between them. TCRdb fed the 5' RACE reads into MiXCR, producing one record per CDR3 protein. The sample has 400,000 or so distinct CDR3 sequences; about 24% are singletons. This receptor was obtained from a male donor with ankylosing spondylitis. This chain joins TRBV11-2 and TRBJ2-7; perhaps TRBD1 as D (7 bases). Input material: blood, either unsorted or a sorted T cell fraction (not recorded which). The CDR3 region has the DNA TGTGCCAGCAGTTTCCAGGGGGGCCCGGGGGAGCAGTACTTC. Translating it yields CASSFQGGPGEQYF.